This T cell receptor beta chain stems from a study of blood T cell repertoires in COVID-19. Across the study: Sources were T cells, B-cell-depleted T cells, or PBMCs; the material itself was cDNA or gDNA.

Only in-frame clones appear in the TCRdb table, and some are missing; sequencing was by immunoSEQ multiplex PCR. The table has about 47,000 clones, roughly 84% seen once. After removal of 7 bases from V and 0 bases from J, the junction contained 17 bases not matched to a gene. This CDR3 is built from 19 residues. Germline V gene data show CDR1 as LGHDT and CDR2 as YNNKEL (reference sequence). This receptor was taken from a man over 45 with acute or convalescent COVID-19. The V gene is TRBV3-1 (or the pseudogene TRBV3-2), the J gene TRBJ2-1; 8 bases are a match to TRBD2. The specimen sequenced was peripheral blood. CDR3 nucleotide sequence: TGTGCCAGCACCCGCACGGGGGGGGGCCGCGGGGGCTCCTACAATGAGCAGTTCTTC. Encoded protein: CASTRTGGGRGGSYNEQFF.